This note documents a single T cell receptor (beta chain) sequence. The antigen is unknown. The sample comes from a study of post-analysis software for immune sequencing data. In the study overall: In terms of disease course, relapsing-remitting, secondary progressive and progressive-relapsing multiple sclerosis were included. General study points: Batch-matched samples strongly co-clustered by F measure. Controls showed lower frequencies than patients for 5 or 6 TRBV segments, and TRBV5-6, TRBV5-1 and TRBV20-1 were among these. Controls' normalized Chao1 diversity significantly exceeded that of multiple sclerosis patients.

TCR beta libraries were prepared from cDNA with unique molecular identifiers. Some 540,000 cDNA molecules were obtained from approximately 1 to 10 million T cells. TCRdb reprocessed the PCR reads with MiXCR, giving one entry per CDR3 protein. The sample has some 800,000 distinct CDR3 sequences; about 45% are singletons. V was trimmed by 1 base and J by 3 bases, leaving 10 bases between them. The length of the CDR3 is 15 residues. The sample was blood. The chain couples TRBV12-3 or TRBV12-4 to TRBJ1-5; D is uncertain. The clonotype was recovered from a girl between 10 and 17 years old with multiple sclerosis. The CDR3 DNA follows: TGTGCCAGCAGTTTAGGTGTGGGCTCCAATCAGCCCCAGCATTTT. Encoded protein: CASSLGVGSNQPQHF.